These 10 T cell receptor beta chains were sequenced from one sample in a study of blood T cells in healthy people across ages. The use of a sample-barcoded 5' primer and a J-beta primer mix characterized a second PCR of roughly 7 to 12 cycles. TCRdb recomputed calls from the 5' RACE reads with MiXCR, one row per CDR3 protein. The table lists roughly 900,000 distinct CDR3 sequences, roughly 43% of them singletons, with about an eighth in the top ten. What was sequenced was blood. The receptors originated from a man aged 25 to 40 in good health.

The CDR3 protein is CASSVGDLNTEAFF. The CDR3 nucleotides are TGCGCCAGCAGCGTGGGGGACCTAAACACTGAAGCTTTCTTT. The gene calls are TRBV5-1 and TRBJ1-1; perhaps TRBD1 as D (5 bases). The V gene's germline CDR1 is SGHRS and CDR2 YFSETQ. This CDR3 comprises 14 residues. Trimming removed 4 bases at V and 2 bases at J, with 12 bases between.

The chain recombines TRBV25-1 with TRBJ2-3, with D perhaps matching TRBD2 (6 bases). The CDR3 covers 15 residues. Looked up from germline, CDR1 is MGHDK and CDR2 is SYGVNS. V was trimmed by 2 bases and J by 11 bases, leaving 20 bases between them. CDR3 sequence reads: CASSEEGQARGKQYF. The CDR3 DNA reads TGTGCCAGCAGTGAAGAGGGGCAAGCCCGGGGGAAGCAGTATTTT.

This rearrangement joins TRBV7-2 to TRBJ1-2, with D perhaps matching TRBD1 (5 bases). Trimming pared 3 bases from V and 5 bases from J, leaving 19 bases between. The CDR3 totals 16 residues. In germline, CDR1 is SGHTA, CDR2 FQGNSA. The CDR3 loop reads CASSLGSGASGYGYTF. The CDR3 DNA sequence: TGTGCCAGCAGCTTGGGGTCCGGGGCATCCGGATATGGCTACACCTTC.

This clonotype was recorded once. The junction and the germline gene differ at one end; a read error may be behind it. The genes are TRBV28 and TRBJ2-3; TRBD2 matches 8 bases. Germline V gene data show CDR1 as MDHEN and CDR2 as SYDVKM. CDR3 length equals 14 residues. The CDR3 loop reads CASSFTSGPDTQYF. Here the CDR3 DNA reads TGTGCCAGCAGTTTCACTAGCGGCCCAGATACACAGTATTTT.

This chain links TRBV4-2 with TRBJ1-2, with D perhaps matching TRBD1 (5 bases). V lost 0 bases, J lost 4 bases, and 15 bases lay in between. CDR3 size: 16 residues. The germline V gene has CDR1 LGHNA and CDR2 YNFKEQ. This chain's CDR3 is CASSQDRGEGSYGYTF. The CDR3 DNA reads as TGTGCCAGCAGCCAAGATCGAGGGGAGGGAAGCTATGGCTACACCTTC.

This clonotype has more than one count but fewer than ten. This chain uses TRBV5-1 with TRBJ2-2; D might be TRBD1 (5 bases). CDR3 length: 15 amino acids. The V gene lost 4 bases and the J gene lost 0 bases, with 10 bases spanning the gap. Germline V gene data show CDR1 as SGHRS and CDR2 as YFSETQ. The DNA for the CDR3 is TGCGCCAGCAGCAAGGACAACGCGAACACCGGGGAGCTGTTTTTT. This codes for CASSKDNANTGELFF.

This chain joins TRBV9 and TRBJ2-7; TRBD1 aligns across 8 bases. CDR1 and CDR2 from the germline V gene are SGDLS and YYNGEE. CDR3 length: 15 residues. J gave up 3 bases and V 4 bases, and 9 bases lay outside the gene matches. This chain's CDR3 is CASSPSGTGRYEQYF. The CDR3 DNA reads as TGTGCCAGCAGCCCTTCCGGGACAGGACGCTACGAGCAGTACTTC.

The chain combines TRBV12-3 or TRBV12-4 with TRBJ2-1; D possibly corresponds to TRBD2 (6 bases). Trimming pared 6 bases from V and 1 base from J, leaving 10 bases between. The CDR3 contains 14 residues. CDR3 DNA: TGTGCCAGCAGCCACGGGACTTCCTACAATGAGCAGTTCTTC. Encoded protein: CASSHGTSYNEQFF.

The chain links TRBV3-1 to TRBJ1-2; 8 bases are a match to TRBD1. Germline V gives CDR1 LGHDT, CDR2 YNNKEL (reference sequence). The CDR3 is 16 residues long. Germline trimming cut 7 bases from V and 4 bases from J; bases unmatched to any gene: 14. The CDR3, as DNA: TGTGCCAGCAATTCCAGGGACAGGTCCCAAGGCTATGGCTACACCTTC. This gives the protein CASNSRDRSQGYGYTF. The full variable domain, completed using reference TRBV3-1 and TRBJ1-2, is DTAVSQTPKYLVTQMGNDKSIKCEQNLGHDTMYWYKQDSKKFLKIMFSYNNKELIINETVPNRFSPKSPDKAHLNLHINSLELGDSAVYFCASNSRDRSQGYGYTFGSGTRLTVV.

Notes on this clonotype: The junction shows a germline mismatch at one end, possibly a read error. The chain combines TRBV12-3 or TRBV12-4 with TRBJ1-1; D is undetermined. The length of the CDR3 is 16 residues. The CDR3: CANSFRRPRESTEAFF. Written as DNA, the CDR3 is TGTGCCAACAGTTTCCGTAGGCCCCGAGAAAGCACTGAAGCTTTCTTT.